This T cell receptor beta chain emerged from a study of cytomegalovirus exposure and HLA in healthy donors. 13 Jbeta primers and 60 Vbeta primers were used for the PCR. Sequencing was performed with immunoSEQ multiplex PCR; in TCRdb, only in-frame clones are kept and a portion is missing. This table has approximately 140,000 clones, under 75% appearing once. The V end lost 4 bases, the J end lost 6 bases, and 12 bases lay between the germline ends. The CDR3 has 13 residues. Germline V CDR1 and CDR2: MNHEY, SMNVEV (reference sequence). The origin of this receptor is a woman in her fifties or sixties in good health and CMV-seropositive. Sequencing was done on a sample of PBMCs. The chain combines TRBV27 with TRBJ1-1; D not certain. CDR3: CASSSTVMSEAFF. The CDR3 bases are TGTGCCAGCAGTTCAACAGTGATGTCTGAAGCTTTCTTT.